These 26 T cell receptor beta chains were sequenced from one sample in a study of cytomegalovirus exposure and HLA in healthy donors. This PCR relied on a set of 60 Vbeta primers and 13 Jbeta primers. Assay: immunoSEQ multiplex PCR; the TCRdb copy retains only in-frame clones and omits some. Seen here are some 170,000 clones, roughly 85% observed once, and the top ten hold 6% to 7%. Sequencing input: PBMCs. These receptors were obtained from a man between 35 and 55 years old in good health and CMV-seropositive.

This clone was observed a handful of times. Other DNA sequences in the sample encode the same CDR3. The rearrangement links TRBV5-1 to TRBJ2-2; TRBD1 is a possible D gene (7 bases). CDR3 size: 16 residues. Trimming removed 0 bases at V and 4 bases at J, with 13 bases between. Germline loops: CDR1 SGHRS, CDR2 YFSETQ. The CDR3 nucleotides are TGCGCCAGCAGCTTGGTTTCAGGGGGGAGCACCGGGGAGCTGTTTTTT. Translation gives CASSLVSGGSTGELFF.

The V call is TRBV6-5, the J call TRBJ2-1; D gene uncertain. The CDR3 spans 12 residues. V was trimmed by 4 bases and J by 3 bases, leaving 4 bases between them. CDR1 MNHEY and CDR2 SVGAGI come from the germline V gene. The CDR3 bases are TGTGCCAGCAGTTCGTTCTACAATGAGCAGTTCTTC. This encodes CASSSFYNEQFF.

The chain uses TRBV9 and TRBJ2-2, with TRBD2 matching 7 bases. V gave up 10 bases and J gave up 2 bases; unmatched junction bases: 11. CDR1 and CDR2 from the germline V gene are SGDLS and YYNGEE. This CDR3 has 15 amino acids. This CDR3 reads CAGVEAGKNTGELFF. CDR3 sequence (DNA): TGTGCCGGGGTCGAAGCGGGGAAAAACACCGGGGAGCTGTTTTTT.

The chain recombines TRBV5-1 with TRBJ2-7, with TRBD2 matching over 7 bases. This CDR3 spans 14 amino acids. Trimming removed 4 bases from V and 7 bases from J; junction bases left unmatched: 11. Looked up from germline, CDR1 is SGHRS and CDR2 is YFSETQ. The CDR3 DNA reads TGCGCCAGCAGCCCCTTTGCGGGAGAAGGAGAGCAGTACTTC. The encoded protein is CASSPFAGEGEQYF.

The V gene is TRBV6-5, the J gene TRBJ1-1, with D hard to call. The V and J ends lost 0 bases and 0 bases respectively, with 8 bases between them. The CDR3 length is 15 residues. Germline CDR1 reads MNHEY; CDR2 reads SVGAGI. CDR3 residues: CASSYSLEMNTEAFF. The CDR3, as DNA: TGTGCCAGCAGTTACTCTTTGGAGATGAACACTGAAGCTTTCTTT.

The rearrangement uses TRBV7-9 and TRBJ2-1, with D perhaps matching TRBD1 (5 bases). The CDR3 covers 12 residues. V lost 4 bases and J 8 bases, leaving 9 bases between the germline ends. CDR1 is SEHNR, CDR2 FQNEAQ, per germline (reference sequence). CDR3 sequence (DNA): TGTGCCAGCAGCTCGTGGGGCGATGAGCAGTTCTTC. Protein sequence: CASSSWGDEQFF.

There are a few counts of this clone. The rearrangement joins TRBV29-1 to TRBJ1-1, with TRBD1 identical over 8 bases. This CDR3 comprises 13 residues. Germline lookup yields CDR1 SQVTM and CDR2 ANQGSEA. The J segment lost 0 bases and the V segment lost 7 bases, leaving 4 bases of the junction unmatched. In nucleotides, the CDR3 is TGCAGCGCCTCACAGGGGGTGAACACTGAAGCTTTCTTT. The encoded protein is CSASQGVNTEAFF. Full variable domain (rest looked up from reference TRBV29-1 and TRBJ1-1): SAVISQKPSRDICQRGTSLTIQCQVDSQVTMMFWYRQQPGQSLTLIATANQGSEATYESGFVIDKFPISRPNLTFSTLTVSNMSPEDSSIYLCSASQGVNTEAFFGQGTRLTVV.

The chain joins TRBV6-5 to TRBJ2-7; 7 bases are shared with TRBD1. Looked up from germline, CDR1 is MNHEY and CDR2 is SVGAGI. This CDR3 is 14 amino acids long. V was clipped by 2 bases and J by 1 base; unmatched bases: 2. The CDR3 is CASSYQGQSYEQYF. In nucleotides, the CDR3 is TGTGCCAGCAGTTACCAGGGACAGTCCTACGAGCAGTACTTC.

The chain employs TRBV6-1 and TRBJ1-1, with 8 bases aligning to TRBD1. The CDR3 length is 15 residues. The germline gives CDR1 MNHNS, CDR2 SASEGT. V lost 2 bases, J lost 7 bases, and 9 bases stayed unmatched. CDR3 bases: TGTGCCAGCAGTGAACTGACAGGGGCCATAGGTGAAGCTTTCTTT. Translated: CASSELTGAIGEAFF.

The V and J genes are TRBV19 and TRBJ2-3; D is perhaps TRBD1 (6 bases). V was pared by 6 bases and J by 3 bases, with 16 bases between. This CDR3 spans 15 amino acids. CDR1 and CDR2 from the germline V gene are LNHDA and SQIVND (reference sequence). In DNA form, the CDR3 reads TGTGCCAGTAGCCTGTCTGGGGGCAGGACAGATACGCAGTATTTT. Protein product: CASSLSGGRTDTQYF.

This clone was detected a few times. The rearrangement uses TRBV19 and TRBJ2-3; 8 bases align to TRBD2. CDR3 length: 20 residues. V lost 1 base and J lost 4; bases outside the gene matches: 19. Per the germline V gene, CDR1 is LNHDA and CDR2 is SQIVND (reference sequence). The CDR3 DNA sequence: TGTGCCAGTAGTATAGGCGGGGCAGGGAGCAGCGGGAGAGCCCCAGATACGCAGTATTTT. Protein sequence: CASSIGGAGSSGRAPDTQYF. The variable domain in full, with the rest retrieved from reference TRBV19 and TRBJ2-3, is DGGITQSPKYLFRKEGQNVTLSCEQNLNHDAMYWYRQDPGQGLRLIYYSQIVNDFQKGDIAEGYSVSREKKESFPLTVTSAQKNPTAFYLCASSIGGAGSSGRAPDTQYFGPGTRLTVL.

This chain connects TRBV5-1 to TRBJ1-1; 8 nucleotides line up with TRBD1. Trimming at V came to 3 bases and at J to 1 base, leaving 5 bases not matched to a gene. Germline CDR1 and CDR2: SGHRS and YFSETQ. The CDR3 has 15 residues. The CDR3 is CASSSTGATNTEAFF. As DNA, the CDR3 is TGCGCCAGCAGCTCGACAGGGGCTACGAACACTGAAGCTTTCTTT.

On this clone: The sample contains more than one DNA sequence encoding this CDR3. CDR3 sequence (DNA): TGTGCCAGCAGCGTAAGCGGGACCTACAATGAGCAGTTCTTC. As protein: CASSVSGTYNEQFF. The genes are TRBV9 and TRBJ2-1; 7 bases fit TRBD2. CDR3 length: 14 residues. Per the germline V gene, CDR1 is SGDLS and CDR2 is YYNGEE. V lost 1 base to trimming and J lost 2 bases; unmatched junction nucleotides: 0.

The rearrangement links TRBV5-4 to TRBJ2-1, with D possibly matching TRBD2 (5 bases). Trimming pared 0 bases from V and 5 bases from J, leaving 15 bases between. Germline assignment: CDR1 SGHNT and CDR2 YYREEE (reference sequence). This CDR3 contains 16 residues. In DNA, the CDR3 is TGTGCCAGCAGCTTGGCCGTGGTGGTTAGCGACAATGAGCAGTTCTTC. Translation: CASSLAVVVSDNEQFF. The full variable domain, its missing parts supplied by reference TRBV5-4 and TRBJ2-1, is ETGVTQSPTHLIKTRGQQVTLRCSSQSGHNTVSWYQQALGQGPQFIFQYYREEENGRGNFPPRFSGLQFPNYSSELNVNALELDDSALYLCASSLAVVVSDNEQFFGPGTRLTVL.

The rearrangement uses TRBV9 and TRBJ2-3; a possible D gene is TRBD2 (5 bases). Germline values: CDR1 SGDLS, CDR2 YYNGEE. V lost 4 bases and J lost 2, with 17 bases in between. The CDR3 is made up of 16 amino acids. The CDR3 here is CASSPRWGDTTDTQYF. Written as DNA, the CDR3 is TGTGCCAGCAGCCCCCGTTGGGGAGATACCACAGATACGCAGTATTTT.

The chain recombines TRBV9 with TRBJ2-1, with 7 bases identical to TRBD2. Germline loops: CDR1 SGDLS, CDR2 YYNGEE. The CDR3 is 15 residues long. Trimming at V came to 0 bases and at J to 3 bases, leaving 3 bases not matched to a gene. The CDR3 loop is CASSVVASGYNEQFF. CDR3 DNA: TGTGCCAGCAGCGTAGTGGCTAGCGGCTACAATGAGCAGTTCTTC.

In regard to this clone: The junction departs from the called germline gene at one end, perhaps through a read error. The rearrangement uses TRBV29-1 and TRBJ2-6; D is possibly TRBD1 (5 bases). Germline-derived CDR1 and CDR2 are SQVTM and ANQGSEA. The CDR3 is 14 amino acids. CDR3 protein: CSVEMNPGANGLTF. The CDR3 DNA reads as TGCAGCGTTGAAATGAATCCTGGGGCCAACGGCCTGACTTTC.

The count of this clone is one. The V call is TRBV27, the J call TRBJ1-3; 7 nucleotides agree with TRBD1. J lost 2 bases, V lost 5 bases, and 9 bases had no gene match. CDR1 is MNHEY, CDR2 SMNVEV, per germline (reference sequence). The CDR3 totals 16 residues. CDR3 protein: CASSPIGTATGNTIYF. In nucleotides, the CDR3 is TGTGCCAGCAGTCCAATCGGGACAGCTACTGGAAACACCATATATTTT.

The J gene is TRBJ2-1, the V gene TRBV19; 14 positions agree with TRBD2. The CDR3 loop spans 18 amino acids. Germline trimming cut 5 bases from V and 5 bases from J; bases unmatched to any gene: 11. Looked up from germline, CDR1 is LNHDA and CDR2 is SQIVND (reference sequence). The DNA of the CDR3 is TGTGCCAGTAGTCTCGGACTAGCGGGAGGTAGGACTCACAATGAGCAGTTCTTC. Its translation: CASSLGLAGGRTHNEQFF.

J is TRBJ2-7 and V is TRBV11-2, with 11 nucleotides matching TRBD2. Germline CDR1 SGHAT, CDR2 FQNNGV. V lost 7 bases to trimming and J lost 4 bases; unmatched junction nucleotides: 9. This CDR3 is built from 15 residues. The chain's CDR3 is CASTYLAGGPYEQYF. For the CDR3, the DNA is TGTGCCAGCACCTATTTAGCGGGAGGGCCATACGAGCAGTACTTC.

With regard to this clone: One end of the junction fails to match germline, which may point to a read error. V and J are TRBV9 and TRBJ2-6; D perhaps matches TRBD1 (5 bases). This CDR3 has 15 residues. Germline CDR1 SGDLS, CDR2 YYNGEE. CDR3 in DNA: TGTGCCAGCAGCGTAGCCCCAGCTGGGGCCAACGGCCTGACTTTC. It specifies CASSVAPAGANGLTF.

V is TRBV5-1 and J is TRBJ1-1; D is possibly TRBD1 (6 bases). CDR1 SGHRS and CDR2 YFSETQ come from the germline V gene. CDR3 length: 15 residues. V dropped 4 bases and J dropped 2 bases, with 15 bases sitting between them. The CDR3 loop reads CASSPNGQTNTEAFF. DNA for the CDR3: TGCGCCAGCAGCCCCAATGGACAGACCAACACTGAAGCTTTCTTT.

The chain recombines TRBV30 with TRBJ2-1; D might be TRBD2 (5 bases). Looked up from germline, CDR1 is GTSNPN and CDR2 is SVGIG (reference sequence). The V end lost 3 bases, the J end lost 15 bases, and 15 bases lay between the germline ends. The CDR3 covers 11 residues. The CDR3 sequence: CAWRLAEAAFF. For the CDR3, the DNA is TGTGCCTGGAGACTGGCGGAAGCGGCGTTCTTC.

CDR3 sequence reads: CASSPGHPYEQYF. CDR3 in DNA: TGCGCCAGCAGCCCTGGACATCCCTACGAGCAGTACTTC. The chain couples TRBV4-1 to TRBJ2-7, with D possibly TRBD1 on 5 matching bases. V lost 4 bases and J 2 bases, leaving 9 bases between the germline ends. The CDR3 has 13 amino acids. Per germline, CDR1 MGHRA and CDR2 YSYEKL.

The chain couples TRBV19 to TRBJ1-2, with no clear D. The CDR3 is made up of 13 amino acids. Germline CDR1 LNHDA, CDR2 SQIVND (reference sequence). V was cut by 3 bases and J by 8 bases, with 13 bases left in between. CDR3 bases: TGTGCCAGTAGTATTGAGACTAACCAGGGCTACACCTTC. Translating gives CASSIETNQGYTF.

This rearrangement joins TRBV11-3 to TRBJ1-4; D unresolved. V was clipped by 1 base and J by 0 bases, with 6 bases between them. Germline V gene sequence: CDR1 SGHNT, CDR2 YENEEA. This CDR3 region has 15 residues. CDR3 amino acids: CASSLGGSTNEKLFF. CDR3 sequence (DNA): TGTGCCAGCAGCTTAGGAGGCTCAACTAATGAAAAACTGTTTTTT.